The clone carrying this T cell receptor beta chain was counted once. Its antigen remains unidentified. This sample was taken from a study of type 1 regulatory T cells. Study-wide context: An in vitro protocol generated T-allo10, a Tr1-enriched, alloantigen-specific CD4 T cell product.

The CDR3 contains 13 residues. The V and J ends lost 7 bases and 3 bases, in that order; junction bases with no gene match: 8. The germline gives CDR1 SQVTM, CDR2 ANQGSEA. The graft donor-derived T-allo10 cells reportedly recognize host alloantigens, are anergic, and suppress alloantigen-specifically. TCRdb itself ran the reads through MiXCR, one entry per CDR3 protein. The sample holds tens of thousands of distinct CDR3 sequences, around 77% seen once. This chain links TRBV29-1 with TRBJ1-2, with TRBD1 identical over 7 bases. The clonotype was recovered from a human donor in good health. The specimen was cultured T cells, either the whole culture or a sorted T cell fraction (not recorded which). Subset described: Tr1-enriched cell product generated in vitro against host alloantigens. The CDR3 nucleotides read TGCAGCGCGTGGGGGCAGGGGGACTATGGCTACACCTTC. This translates into CSAWGQGDYGYTF.